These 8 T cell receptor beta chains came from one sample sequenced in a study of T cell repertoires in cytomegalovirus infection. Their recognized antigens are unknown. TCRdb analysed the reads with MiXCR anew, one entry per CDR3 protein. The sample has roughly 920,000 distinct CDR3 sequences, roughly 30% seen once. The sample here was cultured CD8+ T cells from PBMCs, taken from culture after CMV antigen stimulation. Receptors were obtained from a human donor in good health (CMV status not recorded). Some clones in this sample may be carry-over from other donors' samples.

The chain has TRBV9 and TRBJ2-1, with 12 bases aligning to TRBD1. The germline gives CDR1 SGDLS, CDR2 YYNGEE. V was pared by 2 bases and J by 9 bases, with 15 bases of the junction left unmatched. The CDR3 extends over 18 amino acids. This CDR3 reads CASSVHPLRDRGPIEQFF. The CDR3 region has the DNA TGTGCCAGCAGCGTCCACCCCCTCCGGGACAGGGGGCCTATTGAGCAGTTCTTC. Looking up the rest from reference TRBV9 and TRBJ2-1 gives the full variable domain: DSGVTQTPKHLITATGQRVTLRCSPRSGDLSVYWYQQSLDQGLQFLIQYYNGEERAKGNILERFSAQQFPDLHSELNLSSLELGDSALYFCASSVHPLRDRGPIEQFFGPGTRLTVL.

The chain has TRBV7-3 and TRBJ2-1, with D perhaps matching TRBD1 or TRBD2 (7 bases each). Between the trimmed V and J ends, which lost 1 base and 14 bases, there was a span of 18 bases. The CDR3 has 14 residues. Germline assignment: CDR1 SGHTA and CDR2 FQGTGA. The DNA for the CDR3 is TGTGCCAGCAGCTTAATAGGGGGCCTAGGGGGGGAGTTCTTC. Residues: CASSLIGGLGGEFF.

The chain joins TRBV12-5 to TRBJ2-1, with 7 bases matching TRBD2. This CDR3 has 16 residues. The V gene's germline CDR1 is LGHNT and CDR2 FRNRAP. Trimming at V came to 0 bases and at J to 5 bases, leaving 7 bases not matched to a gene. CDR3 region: CASGLVLAGPDNEQFF. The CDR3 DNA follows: TGTGCTAGTGGTTTGGTATTAGCGGGCCCTGACAATGAGCAGTTCTTC.

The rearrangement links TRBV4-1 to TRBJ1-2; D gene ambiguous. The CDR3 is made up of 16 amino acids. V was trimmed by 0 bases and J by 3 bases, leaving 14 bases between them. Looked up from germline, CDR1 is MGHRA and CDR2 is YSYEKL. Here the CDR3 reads CASSQDSGSLHYGYTF. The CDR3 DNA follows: TGCGCCAGCAGCCAAGATTCAGGTAGCCTTCACTATGGCTACACCTTC.

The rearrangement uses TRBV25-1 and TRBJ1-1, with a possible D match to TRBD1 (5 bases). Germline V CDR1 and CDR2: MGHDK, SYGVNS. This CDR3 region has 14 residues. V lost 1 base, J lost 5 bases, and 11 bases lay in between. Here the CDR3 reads CASSEWGGGTEAFF. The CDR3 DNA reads TGTGCCAGCAGTGAATGGGGGGGGGGGACTGAAGCTTTCTTT.

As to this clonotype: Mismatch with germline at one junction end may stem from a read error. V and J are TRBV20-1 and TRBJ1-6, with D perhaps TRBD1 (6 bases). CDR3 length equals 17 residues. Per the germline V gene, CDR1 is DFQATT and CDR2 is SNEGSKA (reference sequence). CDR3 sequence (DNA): TGCAGTGCTATACTAGGGTCGAGGACAGCCCAAAATTCACCCATCCACTTT. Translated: CSAILGSRTAQNSPIHF.

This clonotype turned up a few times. The CDR3 coding sequence is TGTGCCAGCAGTTCATCCTCCACCGGGGCAGGGAGGTGGAATGAGCAGTTCTTC. Its translation: CASSSSSTGAGRWNEQFF. This sequence joins TRBV12-3 or TRBV12-4 and TRBJ2-1; the D gene is possibly TRBD2 (6 bases). The CDR3 totals 18 residues. V was pared by 4 bases and J by 7 bases, with 26 bases between.

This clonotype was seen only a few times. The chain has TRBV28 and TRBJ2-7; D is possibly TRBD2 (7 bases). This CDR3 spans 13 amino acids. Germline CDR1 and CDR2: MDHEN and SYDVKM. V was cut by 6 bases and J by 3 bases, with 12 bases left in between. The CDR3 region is CASSSGGRYEQYV. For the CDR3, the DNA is TGTGCCAGCAGCTCGGGGGGCCGCTACGAGCAGTACGTC.